This T cell receptor beta chain was sequenced during a study of OX40 agonist ivuxolimab in advanced cancers. Study context: People in dose escalation had one of these cancers: hepatocellular carcinoma, melanoma, renal cell or head and neck cancer. General observations from the study: Relative to CD4+ cells, CD8+ T cells on average had more expanded clones. Still undetermined is the antigen specificity of the expanded peripheral T cells.

The protocol was immunoSEQ multiplex PCR, while the TCRdb copy is restricted to in-frame clones and leaves out a portion. The table records around 30,000 clones, 82% of them present only once. A note on this clone: Its cognate antigen is unknown.

Baseline, cycle 4 day 1, and cycle 7 day 1 were the blood sampling points. The CDR3 length is 16 residues. Per germline, CDR1 SGDLS and CDR2 YYNGEE. The sample consisted of CD4+ or CD8+ T cells sorted from blood, taken in a trial of the OX40 agonist ivuxolimab. This sequence joins TRBV9 and TRBJ2-5, with TRBD2 matching over 10 bases. The last part of the DNA fits TRBJ2-7 better; the J call may be wrong. This sequence was found in an adult with an advanced solid tumor such as melanoma, head and neck, liver or kidney cancer. The CDR3: CASSFSAGGGAYEQYF. CDR3 coding DNA: TGTGCCAGCAGCTTTTCAGCGGGAGGGGGGGCCTACGAGCAGTACTTC.